Following are 19 T cell receptor beta chains from one sample sequenced in a study of OX40 agonist ivuxolimab in advanced cancers. Sequenced by immunoSEQ multiplex PCR; TCRdb stores in-frame clones only, minus some. The sample has 81,000 or so clones; around nine tenths are singletons. The sequences come from CD4+ or CD8+ T cells sorted from blood, collected in a trial of the OX40 agonist ivuxolimab. All receptors come from an adult with an advanced solid tumor such as melanoma, head and neck, liver or kidney cancer.

Relative to its sample, this clone is medium-sized (0.01 to 0.1%). This chain links TRBV6-5 with TRBJ1-2; D is unresolved. The CDR3 spans 11 residues. Germline V CDR1 and CDR2: MNHEY, SVGAGI. V was cut by 5 bases and J by 7 bases, with 8 bases left in between. CDR3: CASSEGFGYTF. DNA for the CDR3: TGTGCCAGCAGTGAAGGGTTTGGCTACACCTTC.

The chain is built from TRBV6-5 and TRBJ2-1; D is perhaps TRBD1 (6 bases). The germline CDR1 and CDR2 sequences are MNHEY and SVGAGI. The CDR3 contains 16 residues. Trimming took 2 bases from V and 5 from J, leaving 16 bases between them. CDR3 nucleotides: TGTGCCAGCAGTTACGTTAGTGGGGGCCTAAACAATGAGCAGTTCTTC. Translation: CASSYVSGGLNNEQFF.

This chain connects TRBV14 to TRBJ2-2; D gene unclear. Trimming cost V 4 bases and J 5 bases, with 11 bases left between them. The V gene's germline CDR1 is SGHDN and CDR2 FVKESK. The CDR3 extends over 14 amino acids. The CDR3 region is CASSLLGRTGELFF. The CDR3 DNA follows: TGTGCCAGCAGCCTTCTAGGGCGGACCGGGGAGCTGTTTTTT.

The chain employs TRBV4-3 and TRBJ1-4; no clear D gene. The CDR3 length is 13 residues. In germline, CDR1 is LGHNA, CDR2 YSLEER. The germline V and J ends were trimmed by 4 bases and 6 bases, with 9 bases remaining between them. CDR3 in amino acids: CASSLRQDEKLFF. CDR3 DNA: TGCGCCAGCAGCCTTCGTCAGGATGAAAAACTGTTTTTT.

The rearrangement links TRBV5-4 to TRBJ2-5, with D possibly TRBD2 on 6 matching bases. The germline V gene has CDR1 SGHNT and CDR2 YYREEE (reference sequence). The CDR3 is 14 residues long. The V end lost 0 bases, the J end lost 4 bases, and 10 bases lay between the germline ends. The CDR3 reads CASSLAGVLETQYF. The CDR3 coding sequence is TGTGCCAGCAGCTTGGCGGGGGTTCTAGAGACCCAGTACTTC. Full variable domain (missing parts from reference TRBV5-4 and TRBJ2-5): ETGVTQSPTHLIKTRGQQVTLRCSSQSGHNTVSWYQQALGQGPQFIFQYYREEENGRGNFPPRFSGLQFPNYSSELNVNALELDDSALYLCASSLAGVLETQYFGPGTRLLVL.

This clone turned up a few times. This chain joins TRBV6-1 and TRBJ2-4, with D unclear. This CDR3 has 12 residues. The V and J ends lost 8 bases and 8 bases respectively, with 13 bases between them. Germline loops: CDR1 MNHNS, CDR2 SASEGT. CDR3 coding DNA: TGTGCCAGCTCACCCGTAGAGGACATTCAGTACTTC. Protein sequence: CASSPVEDIQYF.

The V gene is TRBV4-3, the J gene TRBJ2-5, with 8 positions matching TRBD1. CDR3 size: 16 residues. CDR1 and CDR2 from the germline V gene are LGHNA and YSLEER. The trim removed 1 base at V and 3 bases at J, leaving 7 bases unmatched. CDR3 in amino acids: CASSQGRGTGKETQYF. DNA of the CDR3: TGCGCCAGCAGCCAAGGGCGCGGGACAGGCAAAGAGACCCAGTACTTC.

This chain joins TRBV10-1 and TRBJ1-4, with TRBD1 as a possible D gene (5 bases). Trimming took off 2 bases at V and 5 bases at J, with 6 bases between the two ends. The germline V gene has CDR1 WNHNN and CDR2 SYGVQD (reference sequence). The CDR3 covers 13 residues. CDR3 sequence reads: CASSEPGNEKLFF. The CDR3 DNA reads TGCGCCAGCAGTGAGCCAGGGAATGAAAAACTGTTTTTT.

This clone showed up just once. V usage is TRBV6-6 and J usage is TRBJ1-1; D ambiguous. Trimming removed 4 bases from V and 0 bases from J, with 12 bases in between. From germline, CDR1 is MNHNY and CDR2 SVGAGI (reference sequence). The CDR3 covers 15 residues. CDR3 bases: TGTGCCAGCAGTTTTCTTCGTTCTATGAACACTGAAGCTTTCTTT. It codes for CASSFLRSMNTEAFF.

The chain combines TRBV6-1 with TRBJ2-7; the D is unclear. The CDR3 runs to 13 residues. V was pared by 4 bases and J by 2 bases, with 9 bases between. Germline-derived CDR1 and CDR2 are MNHNS and SASEGT. CDR3 protein: CASSVSGTYEQYF. The CDR3 coding sequence is TGTGCCAGCAGTGTAAGTGGAACCTACGAGCAGTACTTC.

The chain combines TRBV5-6 with TRBJ1-2; TRBD1 matches 7 bases. This CDR3 is 15 amino acids long. In germline, CDR1 is SGHDT, CDR2 YYEEEE. V shed 0 bases and J 5 bases; nucleotides not matched to a gene: 7. The CDR3 loop reads CASSLVVGDRYGYTF. CDR3 coding DNA: TGTGCCAGCAGCTTGGTCGTGGGGGACAGATATGGCTACACCTTC.

Only one count was recorded for this clone. This CDR3 reads CASSPGGTQYF. The CDR3 nucleotides read TGTGCCAGCTCACCTGGGGGTACGCAGTATTTT. V and J are TRBV18 and TRBJ2-3; the D gene could be TRBD1 or TRBD2 (5 bases each). The V end lost 3 bases, the J end lost 8 bases, and 6 bases lay between the germline ends. Germline CDR1 is KGHSH and CDR2 is LQKENI. The CDR3 covers 11 residues.

The V and J genes are TRBV6-6 and TRBJ2-2; the D is unclear. This CDR3 spans 13 amino acids. Trimming pared 2 bases from V and 7 bases from J, leaving 8 bases between. CDR1 MNHNY and CDR2 SVGAGI come from the germline V gene (reference sequence). The CDR3: CASSYEVGGELFF. The DNA for the CDR3 is TGTGCCAGCAGTTACGAGGTGGGCGGGGAGCTGTTTTTT.

The chain couples TRBV6-1 to TRBJ1-5; 8 nucleotides align to TRBD1. Germline values: CDR1 MNHNS, CDR2 SASEGT. This CDR3 spans 13 amino acids. V was clipped by 4 bases and J by 5 bases; unmatched bases: 1. The CDR3 loop is CASSAQGDQPQHF. CDR3 nucleotides: TGTGCCAGCAGTGCACAGGGGGATCAGCCCCAGCATTTT.

The V call is TRBV2, the J call TRBJ1-5; 7 bases line up with TRBD1. V lost 6 bases to trimming and J lost 0 bases; unmatched junction nucleotides: 2. The germline V gene encodes CDR1 SNHLY and CDR2 FYNNEI. CDR3 size: 14 residues. The CDR3 DNA reads as TGTGCCAGCAGGCGGGACAGTAGCAATCAGCCCCAGCATTTT. Translated, it gives CASRRDSSNQPQHF. Combining the CDR3 with reference TRBV2 and TRBJ1-5 gives the whole variable domain EPEVTQTPSHQVTQMGQEVILRCVPISNHLYFYWYRQILGQKVEFLVSFYNNEISEKSEIFDDQFSVERPDGSNFTLKIRSTKLEDSAMYFCASRRDSSNQPQHFGDGTRLSIL.

This sequence joins TRBV2 and TRBJ2-5; no clear D gene. The germline gives CDR1 SNHLY, CDR2 FYNNEI. The CDR3 covers 13 residues. V was clipped by 6 bases and J by 5 bases, with 13 bases between them. CDR3 DNA: TGTGCCAGCAGGGACGATGGCCGCGAGACCCAGTACTTC. The encoded protein is CASRDDGRETQYF.

The CDR3 loop reads CASRGGLNTGELFF. The CDR3 DNA follows: TGTGCCAGCAGGGGGGGCTTGAACACCGGGGAGCTGTTTTTT. This chain links TRBV11-2 with TRBJ2-2; D may be TRBD1 or TRBD2 (6 bases each). Germline V lookup: CDR1 SGHAT, CDR2 FQNNGV. This CDR3 contains 14 residues. Trimming cost V 6 bases and J 1 base, with 9 bases left between them.

This clone occurred once. The chain links TRBV28 to TRBJ1-2; D is uncertain. Trimming shortened V by 1 base and J by 4 bases, and 7 bases separated the two germline ends. Germline CDR1 reads MDHEN; CDR2 reads SYDVKM. This CDR3 spans 13 amino acids. The CDR3, as DNA: TGTGCCAGCAGTTTATCTACAGTCTATGGCTACACCTTC. Encoded protein: CASSLSTVYGYTF.

The chain combines TRBV19 with TRBJ2-2, with TRBD1 matching 11 bases. The CDR3 is 18 amino acids. The germline V gene encodes CDR1 LNHDA and CDR2 SQIVND (reference sequence). V dropped 4 bases and J dropped 5; count of bases not matched to a gene: 12. In DNA form, the CDR3 reads TGTGCCAGTAGTAGGGGAAGAGGACAGGGGGCGGTTACCGGGGAGCTGTTTTTT. Amino acids: CASSRGRGQGAVTGELFF.